The 13 T cell receptor beta chains below all came from one sample that was sequenced in a study of T cell repertoires in cytomegalovirus infection. These TCRs' antigens remain unknown. TCRdb called the reads again in MiXCR, with one record for every CDR3 protein. The table lists 550,000 to 850,000 distinct CDR3 sequences, approximately 33% of them singletons, with 15% to 20% in the top ten. The material was cultured PBMCs, obtained from culture after CMV antigen stimulation. The source is a human donor in good health (CMV status not recorded). Some clones in this sample may be carry-over from other donors' samples.

This clonotype has only a few counts. V gene TRBV12-5 combines with J gene TRBJ2-1, with a tentative D call TRBD2 (5 bases). With 0 bases removed from V and 3 bases from J, the gap between germline ends came to 21 bases. Germline loops: CDR1 LGHNT, CDR2 FRNRAP. The CDR3 contains 19 residues. CDR3 residues: CASGLVRILVGDYYNEQFF. The CDR3 DNA reads TGTGCTAGTGGTTTGGTACGGATCCTAGTAGGTGACTACTACAATGAGCAGTTCTTC. Full variable domain (missing parts from reference TRBV12-5 and TRBJ2-1): DARVTQTPRHKVTEMGQEVTMRCQPILGHNTVFWYRQTMMQGLELLAYFRNRAPLDDSGMPKDRFSAEMPDATLATLKIQPSEPRDSAVYFCASGLVRILVGDYYNEQFFGPGTRLTVL.

The rearrangement links TRBV6-2 or TRBV6-3 to TRBJ2-7, with 10 bases lining up with TRBD2. The CDR3 consists of 18 residues. The V and J ends lost 8 bases and 2 bases, in that order; junction bases with no gene match: 18. In germline, CDR1 is MNHEY, CDR2 SVGEGT. The CDR3 DNA reads TGTGCCAGCGGATATTCGTTAGCGGGAGGCCGACGGACCTACGAGCAGTACTTC. Translation gives CASGYSLAGGRRTYEQYF.

This clonotype was picked up one time. This chain connects TRBV4-3 to TRBJ1-1; D is unresolved. Germline V CDR1 and CDR2: LGHNA, YSLEER. V lost 4 bases and J lost 1, with 13 bases in between. CDR3 length: 15 residues. DNA of the CDR3: TGCGCCAGCAGCCGTGAACGTTACAGGAACACTGAAGCTTTCTTT. Its protein is CASSRERYRNTEAFF.

This clonotype was counted a few times. The V gene is TRBV11-2, the J gene TRBJ2-1; the D is unclear. The CDR3 consists of 17 residues. Trimming pared 5 bases from V and 7 bases from J, leaving 24 bases between. CDR1 is SGHAT, CDR2 FQNNGV, per germline. The CDR3 spells CASSPVLGLVHGNEQFF. The DNA of the CDR3 is TGTGCCAGCAGCCCAGTGTTGGGGTTAGTTCATGGTAATGAGCAGTTCTTC.

This clonotype has a handful of counts. The chain employs TRBV7-2 and TRBJ1-2; possible D gene TRBD1, 5 bases. CDR3 length equals 14 residues. V shed 5 bases and J shed 2 bases, with 12 bases lying between them. Germline lookup yields CDR1 SGHTA and CDR2 FQGNSA. The CDR3 is CASSPSRGNYGYTF. CDR3 nucleotides: TGTGCCAGCAGCCCATCGAGGGGCAACTATGGCTACACCTTC.

The chain combines TRBV7-2 with TRBJ2-1; 8 bases are shared with TRBD1. This CDR3 is built from 15 residues. Per the germline V gene, CDR1 is SGHTA and CDR2 is FQGNSA. Trimming removed 5 bases from V and 1 base from J; junction bases left unmatched: 4. CDR3 bases: TGTGCCAGCAGCCAAACAGGGGGATCCTACAATGAGCAGTTCTTC. This translates into CASSQTGGSYNEQFF.

The chain couples TRBV7-8 to TRBJ1-1, with D maybe TRBD1 (6 bases). The CDR3 contains 15 residues. Germline V gene sequence: CDR1 SGHVS, CDR2 FQNEAQ. The V end lost 4 bases, the J end lost 0 bases, and 12 bases lay between the germline ends. In nucleotides, the CDR3 is TGTGCCAGCAGCTCCCGTACAGGGTTGAACACTGAAGCTTTCTTT. Translating it yields CASSSRTGLNTEAFF.

The rearrangement joins TRBV18 to TRBJ1-1; possible D gene TRBD1, 6 bases. Germline assignment: CDR1 KGHSH and CDR2 LQKENI. The V end lost 2 bases, the J end lost 5 bases, and 12 bases lay between the germline ends. The CDR3 contains 14 residues. This CDR3 is CASSPGIRGTEAFF. The CDR3 DNA reads TGTGCCAGCTCACCAGGTATAAGGGGGACTGAAGCTTTCTTT.

This CDR3 reads CASSFRTGRGELFF. The CDR3 DNA is TGTGCCAGCAGCTTCAGGACTGGTCGCGGGGAGCTGTTTTTT. The chain employs TRBV7-8 and TRBJ2-2, with D perhaps TRBD2 (5 bases). Trimming stripped 3 bases from V and 7 bases from J, with 12 bases between. Germline V gene lookup returns CDR1 SGHVS and CDR2 FQNEAQ. This CDR3 is 14 amino acids long.

This clonotype was counted a few times. The chain combines TRBV12-3 or TRBV12-4 with TRBJ2-1; 12 nucleotides align to TRBD2. V shed 6 bases and J 8 bases; nucleotides not matched to a gene: 5. The CDR3 length is 14 residues. The CDR3 bases are TGTGCCAGCAGCCTAGCGGGAGGGATCTATGAGCAGTTCTTC. Protein sequence: CASSLAGGIYEQFF.

This clonotype came up once. The CDR3: CAISESKASGGTDTQYF. The CDR3, as DNA: TGTGCCATCAGTGAGTCGAAGGCTAGCGGGGGCACAGATACGCAGTATTTT. This sequence joins TRBV10-3 and TRBJ2-3; 9 positions match TRBD2. The CDR3 is 17 residues long. J was trimmed by 1 base and V by 0 bases; bases with no gene match: 5. Germline V gene data show CDR1 as ENHRY and CDR2 as SYGVKD.

The CDR3 coding sequence is TGTGCCAGCAGCTTGGGACGGATGTATGGCTACACCTTC. This translates into CASSLGRMYGYTF. This chain connects TRBV7-9 to TRBJ1-2; D perhaps matches TRBD1 (5 bases). Per the germline V gene, CDR1 is SEHNR and CDR2 is FQNEAQ (reference sequence). The CDR3 extends over 13 amino acids. V lost 3 bases and J lost 5, with 10 bases in between. The full variable domain, its missing parts supplied by reference TRBV7-9 and TRBJ1-2, is DTGVSQNPRHKITKRGQNVTFRCDPISEHNRLYWYRQTLGQGPEFLTYFQNEAQLEKSRLLSDRFSAERPKGSFSTLEIQRTEQGDSAMYLCASSLGRMYGYTFGSGTRLTVV.

The rearrangement joins TRBV19 to TRBJ2-7; D call uncertain. This CDR3 comprises 12 residues. Between the trimmed V and J ends, which lost 4 bases and 0 bases, there was a span of 4 bases. Germline assignment: CDR1 LNHDA and CDR2 SQIVND (reference sequence). CDR3 protein: CASSTPSYEQYF. The CDR3 region has the DNA TGTGCCAGTAGTACGCCCTCCTACGAGCAGTACTTC.